This T cell receptor (beta chain) was profiled in a study of identifying expanded T cells in peripheral blood. Using immunoSEQ multiplex PCR, the repertoire was profiled, and TCRdb retains in-frame clones only, with some absent. The sample shows more than 50,000 clones, around 86% of them seen only once. CDR3 size: 17 residues. V was cut by 4 bases and J by 2 bases, with 21 bases left in between. Per germline, CDR1 SGHAT and CDR2 FQNNGV. Sequenced input: blood. The source of this sequence is a person aged 18-69 years in good health. The chain recombines TRBV11-2 with TRBJ2-7, with D unclear. The DNA of the CDR3 is TGTGCCAGCAGCTCCGGAAAAACGGAATTGGGAACCTACGAGCAGTACTTC. Translated, it gives CASSSGKTELGTYEQYF.